This TCR beta chain originates from a study of post-analysis software for immune sequencing data. Study outcomes and limitations: TRBV segments more frequent in patients than in controls numbered roughly 5 and included TRBV5-6, TRBV5-1 and TRBV20-1.

Carried by the TCR beta cDNA libraries were unique molecular identifiers. TCRdb re-analysed the PCR reads in MiXCR, keeping a single row per CDR3 protein. The sample records about 540,000 distinct CDR3 sequences, 34% being singletons. Unmatched junction bases numbered 8, after V lost 6 bases and J lost 1 base. Looked up from germline, CDR1 is DFQATT and CDR2 is SNEGSKA (reference sequence). This CDR3 region has 16 residues. A word on this clonotype: Its antigen is not known.

Sequenced input: blood. The sequence was collected from a girl younger than 18 with multiple sclerosis. The chain uses TRBV20-1 and TRBJ2-1; 11 nucleotides agree with TRBD1. CDR3 in DNA: TGCAGTGCCTACGACCGGGACAGGGGGTCCTACAATGAGCAGTTCTTC. It yields the protein CSAYDRDRGSYNEQFF.